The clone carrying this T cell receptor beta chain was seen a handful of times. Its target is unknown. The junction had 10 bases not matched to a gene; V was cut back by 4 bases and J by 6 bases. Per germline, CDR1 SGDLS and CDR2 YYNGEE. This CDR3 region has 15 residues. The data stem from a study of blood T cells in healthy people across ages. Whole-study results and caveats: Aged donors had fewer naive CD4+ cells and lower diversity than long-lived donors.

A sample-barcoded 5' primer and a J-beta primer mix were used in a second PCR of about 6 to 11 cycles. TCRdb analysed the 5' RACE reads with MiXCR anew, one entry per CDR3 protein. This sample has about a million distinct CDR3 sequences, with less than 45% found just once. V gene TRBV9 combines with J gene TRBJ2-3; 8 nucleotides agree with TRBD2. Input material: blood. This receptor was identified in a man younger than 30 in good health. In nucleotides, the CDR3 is TGTGCCAGCAGCCCGGAGGGCGGGGGGCCGGATACGCAGTATTTT. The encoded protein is CASSPEGGGPDTQYF.